This entry lists 26 T cell receptor beta chains sequenced from one sample in a study of blood T cell repertoires in COVID-19. The method was immunoSEQ multiplex PCR; TCRdb's version includes in-frame clones alone and lacks a portion of them. Of 110,000 to 150,000 clones in the sample, 80% to 90% were seen once. The specimen sequenced was peripheral blood. The receptor source for this set is a woman in her fifties or sixties with active COVID-19.

The rearrangement links TRBV11-2 to TRBJ2-4; 10 positions match TRBD2. The CDR3 consists of 14 residues. V lost 5 bases and J lost 4; bases outside the gene matches: 2. Germline V lookup: CDR1 SGHAT, CDR2 FQNNGV. The CDR3 region is CASSISGGKNIQYF. In DNA, the CDR3 is TGTGCCAGCAGCATTAGCGGGGGGAAAAACATTCAGTACTTC.

This clone was seen once. The chain recombines TRBV7-2 with TRBJ1-4; no reliable D call. Per the germline V gene, CDR1 is SGHTA and CDR2 is FQGNSA. V was pared by 5 bases and J by 2 bases, with 9 bases between. The CDR3 loop spans 14 amino acids. The CDR3 sequence: CASSPRWTNEKLFF. CDR3 DNA sequence: TGTGCCAGCAGCCCTAGATGGACTAATGAAAAACTGTTTTTT.

The rearrangement links TRBV29-1 to TRBJ1-2; D ambiguous. The ends were cut back, 5 bases at V and 8 bases at J, with 15 bases in the middle. The CDR3 totals 12 residues. Germline loops: CDR1 SQVTM, CDR2 ANQGSEA. This CDR3 reads CSVSPTLTGYTF. CDR3 in DNA: TGCAGCGTTTCCCCGACACTCACGGGCTACACCTTC.

The rearrangement uses TRBV19 and TRBJ1-4; 7 bases map to TRBD1. This CDR3 comprises 15 residues. Per germline, CDR1 LNHDA and CDR2 SQIVND (reference sequence). V lost 5 bases to trimming and J lost 7 bases; unmatched junction nucleotides: 10. The CDR3 bases are TGTGCCAGTAGTCTCCTCGGGACAGAAGGTGAAAAACTGTTTTTT. Translation gives CASSLLGTEGEKLFF.

The chain uses TRBV6-5 and TRBJ2-1, with D perhaps TRBD1 (6 bases). The CDR3 spans 13 residues. CDR1 is MNHEY and CDR2 is SVGAGI in the germline V gene. V was trimmed by 6 bases and J by 12 bases, leaving 18 bases between them. CDR3 coding DNA: TGTGCCAGCAGCCCAAGTAGGACAGTACGGCAGTTCTTC. Its translation: CASSPSRTVRQFF.

The chain combines TRBV6-1 with TRBJ1-1; 10 positions match TRBD1. CDR3 length: 17 amino acids. The V segment lost 1 base and the J segment 1 base; nucleotides outside the gene matches: 6. Germline loops: CDR1 MNHNS, CDR2 SASEGT. The CDR3 DNA reads TGTGCCAGCAGTGAAGGGGTGAGGGACAGGGGGAACACTGAAGCTTTCTTT. Residues: CASSEGVRDRGNTEAFF.

This chain uses TRBV14 with TRBJ2-1, with D hard to call. Trimming pared 1 base from V and 8 bases from J, leaving 12 bases between. The CDR3 contains 14 residues. Per germline, CDR1 SGHDN and CDR2 FVKESK. DNA for the CDR3: TGTGCCAGCAGCCAAGGGCGAGGTTTATATGAGCAGTTCTTC. It is translated as CASSQGRGLYEQFF.

The genes are TRBV4-3 and TRBJ2-2, with 16 bases identical to TRBD2. This CDR3 contains 20 residues. Germline loops: CDR1 LGHNA, CDR2 YSLEER. The V and J ends lost 4 bases and 4 bases, in that order; junction bases with no gene match: 12. CDR3: CASSPYYGTSGRDITGELFF. In nucleotides, the CDR3 is TGCGCCAGCAGCCCTTACTACGGGACTAGCGGGAGGGATATCACCGGGGAGCTGTTTTTT.

V and J are TRBV10-3 and TRBJ1-1; tentative D call: TRBD1 (6 bases). The CDR3 is 15 amino acids. Germline V gene sequence: CDR1 ENHRY, CDR2 SYGVKD. Trimming removed 8 bases at V and 1 base at J, with 17 bases between. Here the CDR3 reads CAIRGGRTANTEAFF. The CDR3 DNA reads TGTGCCATCCGAGGGGGAAGGACAGCGAACACTGAAGCTTTCTTT.

V usage is TRBV11-2 and J usage is TRBJ1-5; 9 bases map to TRBD1. The CDR3 is 17 residues long. CDR1 is SGHAT, CDR2 FQNNGV, per germline. The ends lost 5 bases at V and 4 bases at J; junction bases unmatched: 12. CDR3 loop: CASSQTDRGLGNQPQHF. In DNA, the CDR3 is TGTGCCAGCAGCCAAACGGACAGGGGCCTTGGGAATCAGCCCCAGCATTTT.

V and J are TRBV7-2 and TRBJ2-7; TRBD2 might be the D (6 bases). This CDR3 comprises 14 residues. Germline V gene data show CDR1 as SGHTA and CDR2 as FQGNSA. The ends were cut back, 1 base at V and 3 bases at J, with 10 bases in the middle. For the CDR3, the DNA is TGTGCCAGCAGCTTAGGGGGAGGATTCTACGAGCAGTACTTC. Protein product: CASSLGGGFYEQYF. Full variable domain (remainder filled in from reference TRBV7-2 and TRBJ2-7): GAGVSQSPSNKVTEKGKDVELRCDPISGHTALYWYRQSLGQGLEFLIYFQGNSAPDKSGLPSDRFSAERTGGSVSTLTIQRTQQEDSAVYLCASSLGGGFYEQYFGPGTRLTVT.

The chain recombines TRBV14 with TRBJ2-1; TRBD2 aligns across 14 bases. The CDR3 length is 18 residues. The junction had 9 bases not matched to a gene; V was cut back by 1 base and J by 7 bases. Looked up from germline, CDR1 is SGHDN and CDR2 is FVKESK. CDR3 residues: CASSQVTGTSGSGNEQFF. CDR3 DNA sequence: TGTGCCAGCAGCCAAGTAACCGGGACTAGCGGGAGTGGTAATGAGCAGTTCTTC.

This rearrangement joins TRBV29-1 to TRBJ1-2, with 9 bases fitting TRBD1. The CDR3 covers 14 residues. Germline V gene lookup returns CDR1 SQVTM and CDR2 ANQGSEA. The trim removed 6 bases at V and 7 bases at J, leaving 12 bases unmatched. The CDR3 DNA is TGCAGCGTCGGAATGGACAGGGGTTCGGGTGGCTACACCTTC. Protein: CSVGMDRGSGGYTF.

The chain is built from TRBV28 and TRBJ2-1; 11 bases line up with TRBD2. V lost 6 bases, J lost 7 bases, and 20 bases stayed unmatched. The CDR3 extends over 19 amino acids. Germline V lookup: CDR1 MDHEN, CDR2 SYDVKM. CDR3 sequence reads: CASSRMGWARLAGRNEQFF. CDR3 in DNA: TGTGCCAGCAGCCGAATGGGGTGGGCCCGACTAGCGGGAAGGAATGAGCAGTTCTTC.

The V and J genes are TRBV6-5 and TRBJ2-1; D not resolved. Trimming pared 6 bases from V and 7 bases from J, leaving 13 bases between. The V gene's germline CDR1 is MNHEY and CDR2 SVGAGI. This CDR3 is built from 13 residues. The CDR3 DNA reads TGTGCCAGCAGCCTTTCGGGTCCAAATGAGCAGTTCTTC. It codes for CASSLSGPNEQFF.

The rearrangement links TRBV19 to TRBJ1-4; 9 bases line up with TRBD1. Germline CDR1 and CDR2: LNHDA and SQIVND (reference sequence). The CDR3 length is 14 residues. Losses at the gene ends were 9 bases for V and 8 bases for J; bases not matched to a gene: 10. In DNA form, the CDR3 reads TGTGCCAGCCGACCCGGGACAGGGCGAGAAAAACTGTTTTTT. It yields the protein CASRPGTGREKLFF.

CDR3 residues: CASSRGGTSGPSTDTQYF. DNA of the CDR3: TGCGCCAGCAGCAGGGGCGGGACTAGCGGTCCTAGCACAGATACGCAGTATTTT. The rearrangement links TRBV4-1 to TRBJ2-3; 11 bases are a match to TRBD2. CDR1 and CDR2 (germline): MGHRA, YSYEKL. The CDR3 extends over 18 amino acids. J lost 0 bases, V lost 5 bases, and 10 bases had no gene match.

V is TRBV5-5 and J is TRBJ2-5, with D perhaps TRBD1 (5 bases). The germline V gene has CDR1 SGHKS and CDR2 YYEKEE (reference sequence). The CDR3 runs 13 residues. V lost 0 bases and J 6 bases, leaving 9 bases between the germline ends. For the CDR3, the DNA is TGTGCCAGCAGCTTGGAAGGGGCCAAGACCCAGTACTTC. It yields the protein CASSLEGAKTQYF.

The chain joins TRBV21-1 to TRBJ2-7; the table's D gene call, TRBD1, was not cross checked with the DNA. TRBV21-1 is a recognized pseudogene. CDR3 length: 12 residues. The CDR3 loop is CASSMPGQGAYF. In DNA, the CDR3 is TGTGCCAGCAGCATGCCGGGACAGGGTGCGTACTTC.

The rearrangement joins TRBV11-3 to TRBJ2-7; 13 bases align to TRBD2. CDR3 length: 16 amino acids. Germline-derived CDR1 and CDR2 are SGHNT and YENEEA. Losses at the gene ends were 5 bases for V and 0 bases for J; bases not matched to a gene: 4. In DNA, the CDR3 is TGTGCCAGCAGCCGGGGGACTAGCGGGAACTCCTACGAGCAGTACTTC. It codes for CASSRGTSGNSYEQYF.

The chain links TRBV18 to TRBJ2-1; tentative D call: TRBD1 (5 bases). Germline CDR1 reads KGHSH; CDR2 reads LQKENI. CDR3 length equals 12 residues. Trimming removed 6 bases at V and 8 bases at J, with 11 bases between. CDR3 protein: CASSQRGDEQFF. CDR3 nucleotides: TGTGCCAGCTCCCAAAGGGGTGATGAGCAGTTCTTC. The full variable domain, its missing parts supplied by reference TRBV18 and TRBJ2-1, is NAGVMQNPRHLVRRRGQEARLRCSPMKGHSHVYWYRQLPEEGLKFMVYLQKENIIDESGMPKERFSAEFPKEGPSILRIQQVVRGDSAAYFCASSQRGDEQFFGPGTRLTVL.

The rearrangement links TRBV7-2 to TRBJ2-2; TRBD1 matches 11 bases. The CDR3 consists of 15 residues. The germline gives CDR1 SGHTA, CDR2 FQGNSA. Trimming removed 4 bases from V and 5 bases from J; junction bases left unmatched: 3. The CDR3 here is CASSSDRGRTGELFF. The DNA of the CDR3 is TGTGCCAGCAGCTCGGACAGGGGGCGAACCGGGGAGCTGTTTTTT. Together with reference TRBV7-2 and TRBJ2-2, the CDR3 gives the full variable domain: GAGVSQSPSNKVTEKGKDVELRCDPISGHTALYWYRQSLGQGLEFLIYFQGNSAPDKSGLPSDRFSAERTGGSVSTLTIQRTQQEDSAVYLCASSSDRGRTGELFFGEGSRLTVL.

The chain has TRBV21-1 and TRBJ2-2; TRBD2 was called by the table and not checked on the DNA. TRBV21-1 is given as a pseudogene. The CDR3 runs 14 residues. The CDR3 DNA reads as TGTGCCGGGGGGGCCGGGCCGAACACCGGGGAGCTGTTTTTT. Its translation: CAGGAGPNTGELFF.

The V gene is TRBV7-6, the J gene TRBJ2-2; D not resolved. The germline gives CDR1 SGHVS, CDR2 FNYEAQ. This CDR3 is built from 13 residues. Deletions cut 1 base from V and 7 bases from J, with 7 bases between. CDR3 amino acids: CASSLDYSGELFF. The CDR3 nucleotides read TGTGCCAGCAGCTTAGATTATAGCGGGGAGCTGTTTTTT.

The chain combines TRBV6-5 with TRBJ1-2; tentative D call: TRBD1 (6 bases). This CDR3 contains 13 residues. Per the germline V gene, CDR1 is MNHEY and CDR2 is SVGAGI. The ends were cut back, 10 bases at V and 8 bases at J, with 20 bases in the middle. CDR3 residues: CATSLTGMFGYTF. The CDR3 coding sequence is TGTGCCACCTCCCTTACAGGGATGTTCGGCTACACCTTC.

The rearrangement joins TRBV7-2 to TRBJ2-1, with D possibly being TRBD1 (6 bases). Trimming shortened V by 9 bases and J by 4 bases, and 7 bases separated the two germline ends. The CDR3 is 11 residues long. The V gene's germline CDR1 is SGHTA and CDR2 FQGNSA. The CDR3 DNA sequence: TGTGCCAGTGGACAGTACAATGAGCAGTTCTTC. This codes for CASGQYNEQFF. The variable domain in full, completed from reference TRBV7-2 and TRBJ2-1, reads GAGVSQSPSNKVTEKGKDVELRCDPISGHTALYWYRQSLGQGLEFLIYFQGNSAPDKSGLPSDRFSAERTGGSVSTLTIQRTQQEDSAVYLCASGQYNEQFFGPGTRLTVL.